What follows is one TCR beta chain and its context. This clone has a handful of counts. The target of this receptor is not known. The sample holds no much larger clone one base away, and base qualities are not on file. From each donor, a single peripheral blood sample of about 100 mL on average was drawn into heparinised tubes. A BD FACSAria II and a panel including CD45RO, CCR7, CD25, CD127, CD95 and CD27 were used to sort naive, central memory, regulatory and stem cell-like memory CD4+ T cells. Every sorted population had a purity above 95%. PBMCs were isolated right away by Lymphoprep density gradient centrifugation and were stained directly, without culture. To minimize batch effects, samples were stained and sorted in pairs, one healthy donor with one patient per experiment. All of the isolated RNA was reverse transcribed with the High Capacity cDNA Reverse Transcription Kit, so expressed TCRB transcripts were sequenced. Deep immunoSEQ sequencing was performed on naive, central memory and regulatory T cell samples, with an average of roughly 3.3 million total reads per sample. After sorted cells were lysed in RLT buffer, RNA was extracted with DNase-treated RNeasy Micro or Mini kits, with the choice depending on cell number. Each cell subset was processed on its own to prevent cross-contamination, while patient and healthy donor samples were processed together. The immunoSEQ multiplex PCR was used to amplify TCRB sequences from cDNA, yielding 87-bp fragments that span the CDR3 region. Sequencing of the amplicons was performed on the Illumina HiSeq platform. As for the original processing: Synthetic template baselines were used to correct PCR bias computationally, reads within Hamming distance 2 were collapsed, and singletons that could not be merged were discarded. Reads were aligned to IMGT to assign V, D and J genes, CDR3 length, and insertions or deletions at six rearrangement sites. Within each subset, clonotype counts were normalized to the number of sorted cells before true diversity and Gini coefficients were calculated with the tcR R package. The overlap coefficient, calculated on TCRB nucleotide sequences, was used to measure repertoire sharing. Out-of-frame TCRB sequences from naive cells were analyzed as a proxy for the pre-selection repertoire. In its TCRdb copy, this immuneACCESS table keeps in-frame sequences only and misses some clones. Where compared with another copy, unresolved V genes explain less than half of these, and the others have no known cause. V and J calls and clone size are those listed in that table; D and trimming were worked out from the DNA. The sample records 230,000 or so clones, roughly 17% of which are singletons. The ten largest make up more than 0.075% of the sample.

CDR1 and CDR2 were assigned from the germline V gene (reference sequence) as GTSNPN and SVGIG. V was cut back by 6 bases and J by 2 bases, leaving a gap of 11 bases between them. Including the terminal cysteine and phenylalanine, the CDR3 comprises 12 residues. Only CDR3 DNA is held: 36 bases, read in frame from base 1. This sample is drawn from a study of beta chain features in type 1 diabetes (dated by TCRdb to the late 2010s). Regarding the research as a whole: No differences in mean age, gender distribution, total cell number or subset yield were found between patients and healthy donors. The study compared the TCRB repertoires of sorted circulating CD4+ T cell subsets in recently diagnosed type 1 diabetes patients with those in matched healthy donors. A total of about 99,000,000 sorted cells were examined across all samples, and RNA yield correlated strongly with the number of cells per subset. Whereas all 30 or so donors provided naive and central memory subsets, regulatory and stem cell-like memory subsets were isolated from just 8 patients and roughly 8 healthy donors.

On the study overall, not on this receptor specifically: PCR may preferentially amplify shorter templates, but because patient and control samples were amplified and corrected together, any resulting skew would affect both groups equally. A moderate but significant shortening of TCRB CDR3 length was observed in type 1 diabetes patients in all four CD4+ subsets. At VDJ recombination sites, type 1 diabetes patients had fewer insertions and more deleted nucleotides, which implies abnormalities in thymic rearrangement. Only small numbers of individuals were included in the HLA sub-analyses, which left unresolved whether HLA type had any influence on TCRB rearrangement. Naive, central memory and regulatory TCRB repertoires appeared to be more alike among patients than among healthy donors. Because cDNA was sequenced instead of genomic DNA, activated cells with high expression could be over-represented, although the groups did not differ in activation or CD3 levels.

The chain uses TRBV30 and TRBJ2-7, with no confidently assigned D gene. Material: naive CD4+ T cells from blood. Per the publication, the cell subset or site label means: true naive CD4+ T cells. The sequence was collected from a man aged 25 to 45 with type 1 diabetes. The nucleotide sequence reads as follows: TGTGCCTGCCGGCCGACCACCTACGAGCAGTACTTC. This translates into CACRPTTYEQYF.